The T cell receptor (beta chain) described here comes from a study of blood T cell repertoires in COVID-19. This clone was recorded a few times. This CDR3 is 15 amino acids long. The V segment lost 3 bases and the J segment 1 base; nucleotides outside the gene matches: 2. Germline V gene sequence: CDR1 LNHNV, CDR2 YYDKDF (reference sequence). Original handling: Nucleated cell number was recorded as an estimate derived from reference gene primer amplification. Data came from immunoSEQ multiplex PCR; TCRdb stores just in-frame clones and leaves some out. That table supplies the V and J calls and clone size; D and trimming were determined from the DNA. The data show approximately 200,000 clones, with 65% to 90% seen just once and about 12% held by the top ten.

The rearrangement uses TRBV15 and TRBJ2-1; 8 nucleotides line up with TRBD2. Material: PBMCs or T cells enriched from blood (not recorded which). The receptor was isolated from a man in his forties who had recovered from COVID-19. The CDR3 DNA reads as TGTGCCACCAGCAGGGTAGCGGGATCCTACAATGAGCAGTTCTTC. It specifies CATSRVAGSYNEQFF.